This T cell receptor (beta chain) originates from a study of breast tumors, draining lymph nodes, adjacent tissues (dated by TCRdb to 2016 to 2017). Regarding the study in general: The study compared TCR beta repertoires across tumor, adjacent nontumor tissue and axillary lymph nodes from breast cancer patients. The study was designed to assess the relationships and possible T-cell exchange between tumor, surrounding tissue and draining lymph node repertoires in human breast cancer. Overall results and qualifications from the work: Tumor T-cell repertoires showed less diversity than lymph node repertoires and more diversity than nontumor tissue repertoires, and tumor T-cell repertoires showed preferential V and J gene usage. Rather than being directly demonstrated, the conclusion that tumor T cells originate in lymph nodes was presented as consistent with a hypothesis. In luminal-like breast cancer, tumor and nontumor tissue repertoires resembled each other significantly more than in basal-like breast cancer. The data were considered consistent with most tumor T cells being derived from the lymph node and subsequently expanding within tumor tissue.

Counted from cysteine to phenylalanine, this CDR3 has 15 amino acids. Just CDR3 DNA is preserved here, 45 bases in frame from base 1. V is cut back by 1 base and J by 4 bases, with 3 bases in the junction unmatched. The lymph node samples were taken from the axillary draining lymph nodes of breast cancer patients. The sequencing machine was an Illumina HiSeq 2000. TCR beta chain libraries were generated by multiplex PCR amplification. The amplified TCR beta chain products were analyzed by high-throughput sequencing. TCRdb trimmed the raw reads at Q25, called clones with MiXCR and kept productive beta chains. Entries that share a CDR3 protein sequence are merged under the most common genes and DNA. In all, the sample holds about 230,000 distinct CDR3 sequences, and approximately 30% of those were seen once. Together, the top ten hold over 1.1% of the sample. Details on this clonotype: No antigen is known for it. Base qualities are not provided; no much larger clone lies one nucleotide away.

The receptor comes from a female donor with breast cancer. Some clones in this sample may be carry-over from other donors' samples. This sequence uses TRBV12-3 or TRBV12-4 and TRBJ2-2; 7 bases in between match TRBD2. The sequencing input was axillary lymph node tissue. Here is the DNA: TGTGCCAGCAGTTTAGGCGGGAGTGTCACCGGGGAGCTGTTTTTT. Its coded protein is CASSLGGSVTGELFF.